This record concerns one TCR beta chain sequence. There are 14 residues in the CDR3. CDR1 and CDR2 from the germline V gene are LGHNA and YNFKEQ. Trimming took off 0 bases at V and 6 bases at J, with 11 bases between the two ends. The immunoSEQ assay was v3. Sequencing used immunoSEQ multiplex PCR; TCRdb keeps in-frame clones, though not all of them. Here the sample spans several thousand clones, more than 70% being singletons. The sample is drawn from a study of TIL therapy for anti-PD-1-resistant metastatic lung cancer. Documented time point: pre-treatment sample, taken before nivolumab and TIL therapy. Most excised metastases sampled were pleural nodules or supraclavicular lymph nodes.

Source: tumor tissue, taken at baseline. The genes are TRBV4-2 and TRBJ1-1, with D unclear. This receptor was obtained from a person aged 25 to 80 with non-small cell lung cancer. The CDR3 coding sequence is TGTGCCAGCAGCCAAGATTGGGAGATGCCTGAAGCTTTCTTT. This encodes CASSQDWEMPEAFF.